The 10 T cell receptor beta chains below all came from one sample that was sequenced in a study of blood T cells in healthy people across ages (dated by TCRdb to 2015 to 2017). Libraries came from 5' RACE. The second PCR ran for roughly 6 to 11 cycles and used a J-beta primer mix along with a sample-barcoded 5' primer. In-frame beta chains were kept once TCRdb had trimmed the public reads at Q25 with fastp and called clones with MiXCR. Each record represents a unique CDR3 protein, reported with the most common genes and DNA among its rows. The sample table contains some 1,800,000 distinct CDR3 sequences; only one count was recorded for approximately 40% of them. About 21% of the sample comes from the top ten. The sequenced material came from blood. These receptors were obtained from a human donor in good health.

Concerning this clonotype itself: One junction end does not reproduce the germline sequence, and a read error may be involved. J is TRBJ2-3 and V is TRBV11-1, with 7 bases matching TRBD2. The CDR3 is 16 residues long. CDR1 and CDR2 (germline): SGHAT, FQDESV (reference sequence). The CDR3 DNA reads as TGTGCCAGCAGCGGACTAGTTCGGGTAGCACCAGATATGCAGTATTTT. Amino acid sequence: CASSGLVRVAPDMQYF.

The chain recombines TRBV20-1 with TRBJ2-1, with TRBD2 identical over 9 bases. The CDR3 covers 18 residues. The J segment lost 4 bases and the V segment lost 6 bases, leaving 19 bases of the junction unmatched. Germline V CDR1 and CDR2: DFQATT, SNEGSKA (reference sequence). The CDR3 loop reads CSAIGGGSGGRGYNEQFF. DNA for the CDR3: TGCAGTGCAATTGGCGGAGGTAGCGGGGGCCGGGGGTACAATGAGCAGTTCTTC.

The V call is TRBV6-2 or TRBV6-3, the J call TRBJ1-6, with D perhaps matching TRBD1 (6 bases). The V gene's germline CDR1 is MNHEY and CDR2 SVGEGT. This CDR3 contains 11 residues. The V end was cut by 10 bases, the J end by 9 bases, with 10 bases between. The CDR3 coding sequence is TGTGCCACCCGGACAGCTTCACCCCTCCACTTT. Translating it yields CATRTASPLHF.

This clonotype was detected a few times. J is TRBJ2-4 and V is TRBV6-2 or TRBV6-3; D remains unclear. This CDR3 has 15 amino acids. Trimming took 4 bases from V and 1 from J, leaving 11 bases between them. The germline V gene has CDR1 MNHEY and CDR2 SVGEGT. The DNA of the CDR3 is TGTGCCAGCAGTTTTCCGCGGACGGCCAAAAACATTCAGTACTTC. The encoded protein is CASSFPRTAKNIQYF.

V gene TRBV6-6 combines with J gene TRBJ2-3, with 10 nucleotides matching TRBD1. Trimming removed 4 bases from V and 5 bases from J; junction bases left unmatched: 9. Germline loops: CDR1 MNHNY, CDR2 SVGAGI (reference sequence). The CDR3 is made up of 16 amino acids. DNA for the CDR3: TGTGCCAGCAGTTGTCCCGGGACAGGGGTTATAGATACGCAGTATTTT. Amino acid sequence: CASSCPGTGVIDTQYF.

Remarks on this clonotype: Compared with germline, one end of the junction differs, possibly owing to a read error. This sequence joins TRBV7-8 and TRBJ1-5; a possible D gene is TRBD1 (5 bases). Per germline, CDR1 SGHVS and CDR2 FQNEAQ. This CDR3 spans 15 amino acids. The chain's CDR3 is CASSSFTGDDQPQHF. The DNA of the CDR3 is TGCGCCAGCAGCTCCTTTACAGGAGACGATCAGCCCCAGCATTTT.

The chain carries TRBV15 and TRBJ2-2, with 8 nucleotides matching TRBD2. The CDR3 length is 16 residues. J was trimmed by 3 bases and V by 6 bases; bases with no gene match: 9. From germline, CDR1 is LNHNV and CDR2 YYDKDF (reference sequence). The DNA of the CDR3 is TGTGCCACCAGTCCCCACGGGAGGGGCGACACCGGGGAGCTGTTTTTT. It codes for CATSPHGRGDTGELFF. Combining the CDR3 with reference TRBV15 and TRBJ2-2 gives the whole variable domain DAMVIQNPRYQVTQFGKPVTLSCSQTLNHNVMYWYQQKSSQAPKLLFHYYDKDFNNEADTPDNFQSRRPNTSFCFLDIRSPGLGDTAMYLCATSPHGRGDTGELFFGEGSRLTVL.

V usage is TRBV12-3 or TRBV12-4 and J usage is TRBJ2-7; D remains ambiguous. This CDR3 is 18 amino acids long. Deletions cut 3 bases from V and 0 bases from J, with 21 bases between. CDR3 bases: TGTGCCAGCAGTTTTGGTCGGGCGAGTAGGCCAAGCTCCTACGAGCAGTACTTC. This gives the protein CASSFGRASRPSSYEQYF.

CDR3: CASSISGTSYEQYF. CDR3 in DNA: TGCGCCAGCAGCATAAGCGGGACCTCCTACGAGCAGTACTTC. The chain is built from TRBV5-1 and TRBJ2-7; 7 bases align to TRBD2. V was pared by 4 bases and J by 0 bases, with 4 bases of the junction left unmatched. Germline loops: CDR1 SGHRS, CDR2 YFSETQ. The CDR3 consists of 14 residues.

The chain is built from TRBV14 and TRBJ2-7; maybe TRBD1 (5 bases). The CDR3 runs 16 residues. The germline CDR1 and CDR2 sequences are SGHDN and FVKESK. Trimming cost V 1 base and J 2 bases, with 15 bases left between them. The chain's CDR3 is CASSQGTQELTYEQYF. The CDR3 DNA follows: TGTGCCAGCAGCCAAGGAACACAGGAACTAACCTACGAGCAGTACTTC. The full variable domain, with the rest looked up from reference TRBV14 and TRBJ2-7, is EAGVTQFPSHSVIEKGQTVTLRCDPISGHDNLYWYRRVMGKEIKFLLHFVKESKQDESGMPNNRFLAERTGGTYSTLKVQPAELEDSGVYFCASSQGTQELTYEQYFGPGTRLTVT.